Reported below is one TCR beta chain. This sample is drawn from a study of Ad26.COV2.S vaccination and SARS-CoV-2 variants. Across the whole study: Intramuscularly, Ad26.COV2.S was given either once or twice, 56 days apart.

This table comes from immunoSEQ multiplex PCR, and its TCRdb copy is limited to in-frame clones, with some not included. In the table there are over 400,000 clones, approximately 92% of which are singletons. The CDR3 contains 13 residues. With V trimmed by 5 bases and J by 8 bases, 8 bases remained unmatched. Germline V gene lookup returns CDR1 MDHEN and CDR2 SYDVKM. Specified treatment: some 20 received Ad26.COV2.S at low or high dose, single or two shots; about 5 received placebo; per-sample allocation not given. Sampling was done on day 63 after the first vaccine or placebo injection. It was Wuhan-strain SARS-CoV-2 spike that the Ad26 vaccine vector expressed.

Sequenced material: peripheral blood, taken in a trial of Ad26.COV2.S vaccine versus placebo. The source of this sequence is a person between 18 and 65 years old who received the Ad26.COV2.S COVID-19 vaccine or a placebo. This chain links TRBV28 with TRBJ1-2; TRBD1 matches 7 bases. CDR3: CASSPDRVGGYTF. DNA of the CDR3: TGTGCCAGCAGTCCCGACAGGGTCGGCGGCTACACCTTC.